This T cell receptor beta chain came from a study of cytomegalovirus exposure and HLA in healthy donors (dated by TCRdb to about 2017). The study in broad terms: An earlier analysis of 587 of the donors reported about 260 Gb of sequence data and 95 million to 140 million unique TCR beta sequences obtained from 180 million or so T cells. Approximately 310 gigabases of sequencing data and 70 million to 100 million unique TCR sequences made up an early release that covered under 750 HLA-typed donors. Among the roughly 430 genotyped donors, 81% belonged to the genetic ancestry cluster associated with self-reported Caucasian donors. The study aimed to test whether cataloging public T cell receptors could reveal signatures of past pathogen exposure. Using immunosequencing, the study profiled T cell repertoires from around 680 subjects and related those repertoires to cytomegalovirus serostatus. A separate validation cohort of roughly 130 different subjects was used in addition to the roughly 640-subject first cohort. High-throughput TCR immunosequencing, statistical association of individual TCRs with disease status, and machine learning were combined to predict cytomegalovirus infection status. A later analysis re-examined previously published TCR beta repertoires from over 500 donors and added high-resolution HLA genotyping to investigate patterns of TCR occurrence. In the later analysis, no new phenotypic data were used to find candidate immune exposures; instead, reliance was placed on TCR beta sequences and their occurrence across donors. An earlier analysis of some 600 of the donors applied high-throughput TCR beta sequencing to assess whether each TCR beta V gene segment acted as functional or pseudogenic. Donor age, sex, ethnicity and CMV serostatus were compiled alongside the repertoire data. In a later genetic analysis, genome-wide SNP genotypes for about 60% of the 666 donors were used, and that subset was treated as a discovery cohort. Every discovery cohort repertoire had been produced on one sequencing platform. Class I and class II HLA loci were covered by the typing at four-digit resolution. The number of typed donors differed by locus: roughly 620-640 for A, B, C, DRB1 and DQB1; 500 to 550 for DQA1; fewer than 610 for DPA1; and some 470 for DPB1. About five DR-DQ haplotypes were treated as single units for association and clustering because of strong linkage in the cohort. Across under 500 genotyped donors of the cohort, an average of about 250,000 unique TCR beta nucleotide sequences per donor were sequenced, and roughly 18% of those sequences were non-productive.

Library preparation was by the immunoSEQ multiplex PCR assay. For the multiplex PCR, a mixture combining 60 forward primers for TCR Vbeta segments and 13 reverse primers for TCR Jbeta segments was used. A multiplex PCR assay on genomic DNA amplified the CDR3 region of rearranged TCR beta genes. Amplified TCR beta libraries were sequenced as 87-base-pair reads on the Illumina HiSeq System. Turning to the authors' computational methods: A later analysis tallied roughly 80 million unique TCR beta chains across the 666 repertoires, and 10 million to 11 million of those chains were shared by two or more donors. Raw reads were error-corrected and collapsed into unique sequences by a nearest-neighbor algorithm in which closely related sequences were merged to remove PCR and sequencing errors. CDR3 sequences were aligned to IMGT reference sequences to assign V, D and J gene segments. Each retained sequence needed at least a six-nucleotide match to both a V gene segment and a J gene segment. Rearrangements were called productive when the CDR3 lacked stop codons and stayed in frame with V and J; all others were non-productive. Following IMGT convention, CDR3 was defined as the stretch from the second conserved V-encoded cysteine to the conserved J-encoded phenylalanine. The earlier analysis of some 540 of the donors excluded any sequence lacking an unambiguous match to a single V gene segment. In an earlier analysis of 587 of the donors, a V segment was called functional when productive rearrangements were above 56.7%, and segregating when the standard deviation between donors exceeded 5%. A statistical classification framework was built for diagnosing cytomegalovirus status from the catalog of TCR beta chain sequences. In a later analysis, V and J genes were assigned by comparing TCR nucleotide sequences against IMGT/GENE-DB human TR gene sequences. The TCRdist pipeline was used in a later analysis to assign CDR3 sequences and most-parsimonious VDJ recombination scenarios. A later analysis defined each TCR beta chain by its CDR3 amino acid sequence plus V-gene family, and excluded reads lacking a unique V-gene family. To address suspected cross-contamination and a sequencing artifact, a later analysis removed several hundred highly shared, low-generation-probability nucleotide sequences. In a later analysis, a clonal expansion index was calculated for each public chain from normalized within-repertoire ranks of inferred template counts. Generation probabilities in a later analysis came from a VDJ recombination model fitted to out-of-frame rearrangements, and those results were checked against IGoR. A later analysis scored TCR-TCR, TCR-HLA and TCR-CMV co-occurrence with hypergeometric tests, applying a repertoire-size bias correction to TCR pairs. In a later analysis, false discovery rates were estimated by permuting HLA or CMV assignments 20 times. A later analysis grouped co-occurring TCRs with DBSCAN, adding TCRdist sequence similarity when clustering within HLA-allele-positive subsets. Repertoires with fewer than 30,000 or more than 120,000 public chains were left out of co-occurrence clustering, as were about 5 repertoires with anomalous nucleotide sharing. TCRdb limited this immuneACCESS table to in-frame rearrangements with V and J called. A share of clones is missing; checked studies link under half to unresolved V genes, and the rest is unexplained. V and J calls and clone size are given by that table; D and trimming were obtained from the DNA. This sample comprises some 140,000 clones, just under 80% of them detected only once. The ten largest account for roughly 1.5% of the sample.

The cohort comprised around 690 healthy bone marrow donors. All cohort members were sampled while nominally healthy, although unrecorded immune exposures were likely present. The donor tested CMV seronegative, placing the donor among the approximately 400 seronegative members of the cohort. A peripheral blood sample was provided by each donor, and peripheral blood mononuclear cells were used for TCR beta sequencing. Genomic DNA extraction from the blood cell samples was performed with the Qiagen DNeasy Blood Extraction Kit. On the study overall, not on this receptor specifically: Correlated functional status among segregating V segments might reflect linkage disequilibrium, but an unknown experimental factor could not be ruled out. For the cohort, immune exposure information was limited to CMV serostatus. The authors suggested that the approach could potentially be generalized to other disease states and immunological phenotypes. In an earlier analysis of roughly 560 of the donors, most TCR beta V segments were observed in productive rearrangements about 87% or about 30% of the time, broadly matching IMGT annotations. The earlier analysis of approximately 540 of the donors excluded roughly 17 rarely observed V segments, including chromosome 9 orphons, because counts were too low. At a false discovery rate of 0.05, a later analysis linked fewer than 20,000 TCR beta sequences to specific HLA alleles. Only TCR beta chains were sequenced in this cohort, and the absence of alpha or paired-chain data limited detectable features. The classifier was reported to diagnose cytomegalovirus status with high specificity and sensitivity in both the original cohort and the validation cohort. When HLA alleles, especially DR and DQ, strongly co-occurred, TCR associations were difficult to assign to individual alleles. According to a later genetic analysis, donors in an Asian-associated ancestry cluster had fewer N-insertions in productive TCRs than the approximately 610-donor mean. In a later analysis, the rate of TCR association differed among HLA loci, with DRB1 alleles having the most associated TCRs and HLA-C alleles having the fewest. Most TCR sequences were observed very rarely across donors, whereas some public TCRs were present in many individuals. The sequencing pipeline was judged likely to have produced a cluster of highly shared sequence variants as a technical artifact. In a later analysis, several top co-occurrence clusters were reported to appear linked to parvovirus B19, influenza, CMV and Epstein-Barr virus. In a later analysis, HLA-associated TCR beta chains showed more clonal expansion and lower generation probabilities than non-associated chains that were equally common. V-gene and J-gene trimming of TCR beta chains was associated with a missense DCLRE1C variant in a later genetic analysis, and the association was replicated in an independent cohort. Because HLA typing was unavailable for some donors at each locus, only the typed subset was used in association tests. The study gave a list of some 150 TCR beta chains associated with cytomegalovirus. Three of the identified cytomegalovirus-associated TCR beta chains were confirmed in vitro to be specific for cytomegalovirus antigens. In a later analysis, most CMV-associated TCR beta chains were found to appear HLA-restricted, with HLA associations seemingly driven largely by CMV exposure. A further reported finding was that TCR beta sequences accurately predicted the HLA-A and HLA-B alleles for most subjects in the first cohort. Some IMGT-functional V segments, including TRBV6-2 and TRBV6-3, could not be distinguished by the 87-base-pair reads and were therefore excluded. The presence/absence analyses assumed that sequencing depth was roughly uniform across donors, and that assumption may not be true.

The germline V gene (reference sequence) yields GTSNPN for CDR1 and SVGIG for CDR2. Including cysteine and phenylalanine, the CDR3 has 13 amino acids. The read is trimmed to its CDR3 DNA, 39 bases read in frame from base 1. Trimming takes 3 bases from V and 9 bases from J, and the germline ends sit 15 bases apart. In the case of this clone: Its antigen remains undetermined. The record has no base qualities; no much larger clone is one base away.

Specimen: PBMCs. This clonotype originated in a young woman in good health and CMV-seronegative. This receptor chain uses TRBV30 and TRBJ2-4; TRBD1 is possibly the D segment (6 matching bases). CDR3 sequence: CAWSPTGSGIQYF. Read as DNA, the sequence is TGTGCCTGGAGCCCTACAGGGAGTGGCATTCAGTACTTC.